This T cell receptor (beta chain) was retrieved from a study of T cell responses to AZD1222 COVID-19 vaccine. Findings and caveats of the study: Most donors were white British and more were female, and clonal diversity was possibly underestimated.

This clone was recorded only once. Its antigen is not known. Only in-frame clones appear in the TCRdb table, and some are missing; sequencing was by immunoSEQ multiplex PCR. The data hold 120,000 to 150,000 clones, with about 90% observed a single time. Germline V lookup: CDR1 SGHKS, CDR2 YYEKEE (reference sequence). The CDR3 is 13 amino acids. With 2 bases removed from V and 0 bases from J, the gap between germline ends came to 6 bases. The V gene is TRBV5-5, the J gene TRBJ2-7, with unresolved D. The sample consisted of peripheral blood, taken on day 0 of AZD1222 vaccination. This TCR derives from an adult in good health. The CDR3 loop reads CASSFHGSYEQYF. For the CDR3, the DNA is TGTGCCAGCAGCTTTCACGGCTCCTACGAGCAGTACTTC.